The clone carrying this T cell receptor beta chain was counted many times. This specimen comes from a study of T-cell reconstitution after alpha-beta-depleted transplantation in children. A TCRbeta library incorporating unique molecular identifiers was prepared. TCRdb re-analysed the PCR reads in MiXCR, keeping a single row per CDR3 protein. The sample lists about 610,000 distinct CDR3 sequences; roughly a tenth were seen once. V was shortened by 0 bases and J by 4 bases, with 10 bases between the two germline ends. CDR3 size: 13 residues. Germline V gene data show CDR1 as SQVTM and CDR2 as ANQGSEA. The chain combines TRBV29-1 with TRBJ2-7; D unresolved. The receptor comes from a human donor who donated a stem cell graft to a child with acute myeloid leukemia. This specimen consisted of PBMCs from the stem cell graft donor, obtained from the stem cell graft. The CDR3 bases are TGCAGCGTTGAAGATTCGGGCAGTTACGAGCAGTACTTC. Amino acids: CSVEDSGSYEQYF.